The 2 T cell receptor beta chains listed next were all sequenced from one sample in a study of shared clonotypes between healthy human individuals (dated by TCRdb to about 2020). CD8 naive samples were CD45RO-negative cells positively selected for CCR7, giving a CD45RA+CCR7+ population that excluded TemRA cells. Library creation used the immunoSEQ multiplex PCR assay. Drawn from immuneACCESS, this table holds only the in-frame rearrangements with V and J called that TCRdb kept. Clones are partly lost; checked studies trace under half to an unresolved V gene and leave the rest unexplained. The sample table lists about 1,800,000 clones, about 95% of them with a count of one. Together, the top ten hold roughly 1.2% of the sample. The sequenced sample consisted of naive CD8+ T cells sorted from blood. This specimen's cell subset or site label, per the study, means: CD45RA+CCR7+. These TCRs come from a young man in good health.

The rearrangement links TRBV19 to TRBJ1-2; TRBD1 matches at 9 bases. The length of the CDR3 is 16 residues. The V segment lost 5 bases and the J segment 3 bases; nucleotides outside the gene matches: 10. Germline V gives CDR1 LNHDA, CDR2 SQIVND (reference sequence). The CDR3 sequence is CASSSPSTGGDYGYTF. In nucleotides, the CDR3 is TGTGCCAGTAGTTCACCATCGACAGGGGGGGACTATGGCTACACCTTC.

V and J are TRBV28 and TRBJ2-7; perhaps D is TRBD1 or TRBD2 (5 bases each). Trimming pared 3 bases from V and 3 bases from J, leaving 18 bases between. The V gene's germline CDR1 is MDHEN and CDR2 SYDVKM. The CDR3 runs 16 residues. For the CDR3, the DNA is TGTGCCAGCAGTTTCCCCCCCGGGGCCAATCTCTACGAGCAGTACTTC. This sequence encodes CASSFPPGANLYEQYF.